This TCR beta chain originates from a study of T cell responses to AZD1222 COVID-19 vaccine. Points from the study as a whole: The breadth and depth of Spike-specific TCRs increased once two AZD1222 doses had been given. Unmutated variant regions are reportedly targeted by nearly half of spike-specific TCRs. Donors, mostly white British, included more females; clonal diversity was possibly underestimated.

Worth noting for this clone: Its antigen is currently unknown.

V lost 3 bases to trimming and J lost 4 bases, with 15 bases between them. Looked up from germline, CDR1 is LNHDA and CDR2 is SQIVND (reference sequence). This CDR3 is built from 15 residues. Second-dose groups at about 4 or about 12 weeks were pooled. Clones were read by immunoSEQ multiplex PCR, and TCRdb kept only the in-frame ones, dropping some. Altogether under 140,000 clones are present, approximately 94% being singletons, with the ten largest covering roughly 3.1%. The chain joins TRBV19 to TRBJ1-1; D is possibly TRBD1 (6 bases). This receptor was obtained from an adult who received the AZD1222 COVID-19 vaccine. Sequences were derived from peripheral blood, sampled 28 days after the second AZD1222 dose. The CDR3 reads CASSIWGGAGTEAFF. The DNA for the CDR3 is TGTGCCAGTAGTATCTGGGGGGGCGCTGGCACTGAAGCTTTCTTT.